Detailed here is one T cell receptor beta chain. The antigen is unknown. V was clipped by 1 base and J by 4 bases, with 10 bases between them. The CDR3 covers 14 residues. Per the germline V gene, CDR1 is SEHNR and CDR2 is FQNEAQ (reference sequence). The sample originates from a study of T cells after yellow fever vaccination. Notes on the study in general: High-abundance clonotypes from the bulk population could contaminate FACS-sorted repertoires.

MiXCR was run by TCRdb on the 5' RACE reads, yielding one entry per CDR3 protein. Altogether hundreds of thousands of distinct CDR3 sequences are present, 9% to 15% being singletons, with the ten largest covering 14% to 15%. Specimen: PBMCs, collected on the day of the yellow fever booster vaccination. V usage is TRBV7-9 and J usage is TRBJ1-2; unclear D gene. The origin of this receptor is a man between 25 and 39 years old who received the YFV17D yellow fever vaccine. The CDR3 spells CASSLVGGGYGYTF. CDR3 nucleotides: TGTGCCAGCAGCTTAGTTGGTGGAGGCTATGGCTACACCTTC.